These T cell receptor beta chains were read from a single sample in a study of blood T cell repertoires in COVID-19. Generated by immunoSEQ multiplex PCR, the TCRdb table keeps only in-frame clones and is missing some. The sample contains some 100,000 clones, about nine tenths of which appear only once. The material sequenced was peripheral blood. Receptors originate from a middle-aged man with acute or convalescent COVID-19. Each CDR3 is given with its conserved first and last residue. The order of the fields is V gene, clone size, J gene, D gene, CDR3 DNA, CDR3 protein. D genes are given only for firm matches. Size is stated for part of the rows, as once, few or many counts, or as a class when the clone is expanded.

V: TRBV11-2
size: NA
J: TRBJ2-2
D: NA
DNA: TGTGCCAGCAGCCTCACGGTCGGGGAGCTGTTTTTT
CDR3: CASSLTVGELFF

V: TRBV3-1/TRBV3-2
size: NA
J: TRBJ1-2
D: TRBD1
DNA: TGTGCCAGCAGCCGGAGGGGACAGAGCTATGGCTACACCTTC
CDR3: CASSRRGQSYGYTF

V: TRBV2
size: NA
J: TRBJ1-5
D: NA
DNA: TGTGCCAGCAGTGATGAGAGGAATCAGCCCCAGCATTTT
CDR3: CASSDERNQPQHF

V: TRBV9
size: NA
J: TRBJ2-7
D: TRBD2
DNA: TGTGCCAGCAGCGCACAAGCGGGAGGGCCTTACGACGAGCAGTACTTC
CDR3: CASSAQAGGPYDEQYF

V: TRBV20-1
size: NA
J: TRBJ1-1
D: NA
DNA: TGCAGTCACCGGTCCAACACTGAAGCTTTCTTT
CDR3: CSHRSNTEAFF

V: TRBV15
size: NA
J: TRBJ1-2
D: NA
DNA: TGTGCCACCAGCAGGCTACCCCCTGAAACCGGAGCCTATGGCTACACCTTC
CDR3: CATSRLPPETGAYGYTF

V: TRBV19
size: once
J: TRBJ2-7
D: TRBD1
DNA: TGTGCCAGTAGTATGGGCGGGACAGGGGGTGAGCAGTACTTC
CDR3: CASSMGGTGGEQYF

V: TRBV7-9
size: few
J: TRBJ1-5
D: NA
DNA: TGTGCCAGCAGCTTAGAAGGGGGCAATCAGCCCCAGCATTTT
CDR3: CASSLEGGNQPQHF

V: TRBV5-1
size: NA
J: TRBJ1-2
D: NA
DNA: TGCGCCAGCAGCGTATCCCGGGACAAACCCTACACCTTC
CDR3: CASSVSRDKPYTF

V: TRBV6-6
size: once
J: TRBJ1-5
D: NA
DNA: TGTGCCAGCAGTCCTTACGGGGGTCGTGATAGCAATCAGCCCCAGCATTTT
CDR3: CASSPYGGRDSNQPQHF

V: TRBV6-5
size: NA
J: TRBJ1-2
D: NA
DNA: TGTGCCAGCAGTTCCCAGGGAGGAAAGTATGGCTACACCTTC
CDR3: CASSSQGGKYGYTF

V: TRBV20-1
size: NA
J: TRBJ1-1
D: NA
DNA: TGCAGTGCGGGGCATCCCGAAGCTTTCTTT
CDR3: CSAGHPEAFF

V: TRBV28
size: once
J: TRBJ2-3
D: NA
DNA: TGTGCCAGCAGTTTTGGCGGAGATACGCAGTATTTT
CDR3: CASSFGGDTQYF

V: TRBV18
size: NA
J: TRBJ1-1
D: NA
DNA: TGTGCCAGCTCACCATTCGGAGGGAGTGAGACTGAAGCTTTCTTT
CDR3: CASSPFGGSETEAFF

V: TRBV10-3
size: NA
J: TRBJ2-1
D: TRBD1
DNA: TGTGCCATCAAGCCCCCGGGACAGGGGTTCAATGAGCAGTTCTTC
CDR3: CAIKPPGQGFNEQFF

V: TRBV5-1
size: NA
J: TRBJ2-2
D: TRBD2
DNA: TGCGCCAGCAGCTTTGTAGCGGGAGTCCCCGGGGAGCTGTTTTTT
CDR3: CASSFVAGVPGELFF

V: TRBV5-8
size: few
J: TRBJ2-5
D: TRBD2
DNA: TGTGCCAGCAGCTTGTCCCGCCGTAGCGGGTCTCAGGGAGAGACCCAGTACTTC
CDR3: CASSLSRRSGSQGETQYF

V: TRBV18
size: NA
J: TRBJ2-3
D: NA
DNA: TGTGCCAGCTCACCAGACTACCTCACAGATACGCAGTATTTT
CDR3: CASSPDYLTDTQYF

V: TRBV5-1
size: NA
J: TRBJ2-3
D: NA
DNA: TGCGCCAGCAGCCCAGCCCTTACTAGCTTCGGGACAGATACGCAGTATTTT
CDR3: CASSPALTSFGTDTQYF

V: TRBV7-8
size: NA
J: TRBJ1-1
D: NA
DNA: TGTGCCAGCAGCTTCGGGGGGGCTCTCACTGAAGCTTTCTTT
CDR3: CASSFGGALTEAFF

V: TRBV7-9
size: NA
J: TRBJ2-3
D: TRBD2
DNA: TGTGCCAGCAGCTTAGTGGGGGGACTAGCGGGAGATACAGATACGCAGTATTTT
CDR3: CASSLVGGLAGDTDTQYF

V: TRBV19
size: NA
J: TRBJ1-5
D: TRBD1
DNA: TGTGCCAGTAGTATATCCAGGGGGCAGAGTCAGCCCCAGCATTTT
CDR3: CASSISRGQSQPQHF

V: TRBV19
size: NA
J: TRBJ2-1
D: TRBD2
DNA: TGTGCCAGTAGAGGGGCAACTAGCGGGAGGTACAATGAGCAGTTCTTC
CDR3: CASRGATSGRYNEQFF

V: TRBV14
size: NA
J: TRBJ1-4
D: NA
DNA: TGTGCCAGCAGCCTCCTCGCGGGGCGTGGTGAAAAACTGTTTTTT
CDR3: CASSLLAGRGEKLFF

V: TRBV3-1/TRBV3-2
size: NA
J: TRBJ1-2
D: NA
DNA: TGTGCCAGCAGCCCCTCGGGGGGGCGCGTCTATGGCTACACCTTC
CDR3: CASSPSGGRVYGYTF

V: TRBV5-1
size: NA
J: TRBJ1-2
D: TRBD1
DNA: TGCGCCAGCAGCGGGGGGACAGGTCCGTATGGCTACACCTTC
CDR3: CASSGGTGPYGYTF

V: TRBV6-5
size: NA
J: TRBJ2-5
D: NA
DNA: TGTGCCAGCAGGTCGACAGGAGGTCAAGAGACCCAGTACTTC
CDR3: CASRSTGGQETQYF

V: TRBV5-5
size: NA
J: TRBJ1-5
D: NA
DNA: TGTGCCAGCAGCCAATATGACACCCTCCGGATGGGTCAGCCCCAGCATTTT
CDR3: CASSQYDTLRMGQPQHF

V: TRBV7-9
size: NA
J: TRBJ2-7
D: TRBD2
DNA: TGTGCCAGCAGCCGGACTAGCGGGAGGCAAGAGCAGTACTTC
CDR3: CASSRTSGRQEQYF

V: TRBV7-8
size: NA
J: TRBJ2-1
D: TRBD2
DNA: TGTGCCAGCAGCTTTATCCGGGAGGGTGAGCAGTTCTTC
CDR3: CASSFIREGEQFF

V: TRBV11-2
size: NA
J: TRBJ2-3
D: TRBD2
DNA: TGTGCCAGCAGGGTAGCGGGAGGCACAGATACGCAGTATTTT
CDR3: CASRVAGGTDTQYF

V: TRBV30
size: few
J: TRBJ1-4
D: NA
DNA: TGTGCCTGGACGCAGGGAATCAAAGAAAAACTGTTTTTT
CDR3: CAWTQGIKEKLFF

V: TRBV12-3/TRBV12-4
size: NA
J: TRBJ2-7
D: TRBD2
DNA: TGTGCCAGCAGTTATAGCGGGAGCTACGAGCAGTACTTC
CDR3: CASSYSGSYEQYF